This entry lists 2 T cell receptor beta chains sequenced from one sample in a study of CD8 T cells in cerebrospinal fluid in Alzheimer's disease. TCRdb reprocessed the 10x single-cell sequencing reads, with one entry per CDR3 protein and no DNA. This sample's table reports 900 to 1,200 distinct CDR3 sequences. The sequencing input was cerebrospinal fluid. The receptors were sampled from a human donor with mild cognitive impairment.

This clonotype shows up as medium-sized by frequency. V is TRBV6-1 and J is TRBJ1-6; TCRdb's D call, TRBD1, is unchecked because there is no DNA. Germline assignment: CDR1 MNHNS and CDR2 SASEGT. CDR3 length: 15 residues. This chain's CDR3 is CASTGQGEVNSPLHF.

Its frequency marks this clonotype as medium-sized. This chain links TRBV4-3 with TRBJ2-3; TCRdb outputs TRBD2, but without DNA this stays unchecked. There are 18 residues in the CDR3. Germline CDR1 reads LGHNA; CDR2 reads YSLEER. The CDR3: CASSLLSSGGVGTDTQYF.